The clone carrying this TCR beta chain turned up a few times. V shed 0 bases and J shed 5 bases, with 14 bases lying between them. The CDR3 contains 14 residues. Germline CDR1 DFQATT, CDR2 SNEGSKA (reference sequence). From the RT-PCR reads, TCRdb called clonotypes with MiXCR, one entry per CDR3 protein. Counted here are 150,000 to 200,000 distinct CDR3 sequences, approximately 12% occurring once; the ten biggest clones make up about 29%. This specimen belongs to a study of response to subunit inactivated influenza vaccine. This same sample was also part of a study on T cells expressing NK-cell markers. As that report states: Generation of TCR beta cDNA was performed by 5'RACE template switching incorporating UMIs.

The J gene is TRBJ2-7, the V gene TRBV20-1; D tentatively reads TRBD1 or TRBD2 (5 bases each). The TCR originated in a man between 45 and 60 years old who received an inactivated influenza vaccine. Specimen: CD8+ T cells sorted from PBMCs, collected 11 to 12 days after vaccination. CDR3 in amino acids: CSARDWGSDDEQYF. The CDR3 coding sequence is TGCAGTGCTAGAGATTGGGGGTCGGACGACGAGCAGTACTTC.